The T cell receptor beta chain under discussion was sequenced for a study of OX40 agonist ivuxolimab in advanced cancers. The germline V gene has CDR1 SGHRS and CDR2 YFSETQ. The CDR3 is made up of 15 amino acids. After removal of 4 bases from V and 6 bases from J, the junction contained 9 bases not matched to a gene. TCRdb keeps only in-frame clones here, not all; method: immunoSEQ multiplex PCR. The sample shows around 65,000 clones, approximately 90% of them seen only once. The TCR was taken from an adult with an advanced solid tumor such as melanoma, head and neck, liver or kidney cancer. This material consisted of CD4+ or CD8+ T cells sorted from blood, taken in a trial of the OX40 agonist ivuxolimab. The chain carries TRBV5-1 and TRBJ1-1; 10 nucleotides agree with TRBD1. The CDR3 nucleotides are TGCGCCAGCAGCGGAGACAGGGGGCTGGCCGCTGAAGCTTTCTTT. It translates to CASSGDRGLAAEAFF.